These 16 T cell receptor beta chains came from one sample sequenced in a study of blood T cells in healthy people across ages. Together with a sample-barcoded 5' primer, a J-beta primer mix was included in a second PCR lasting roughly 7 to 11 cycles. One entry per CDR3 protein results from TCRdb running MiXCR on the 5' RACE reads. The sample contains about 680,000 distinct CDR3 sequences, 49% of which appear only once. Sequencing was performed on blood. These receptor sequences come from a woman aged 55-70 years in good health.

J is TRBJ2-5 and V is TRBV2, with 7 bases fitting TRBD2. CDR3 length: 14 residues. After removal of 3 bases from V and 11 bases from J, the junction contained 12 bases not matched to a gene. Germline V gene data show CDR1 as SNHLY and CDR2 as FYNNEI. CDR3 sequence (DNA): TGTGCCAGCAGTGAGCAGCTAGCGGACAATGAGCAGTACTTC. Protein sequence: CASSEQLADNEQYF.

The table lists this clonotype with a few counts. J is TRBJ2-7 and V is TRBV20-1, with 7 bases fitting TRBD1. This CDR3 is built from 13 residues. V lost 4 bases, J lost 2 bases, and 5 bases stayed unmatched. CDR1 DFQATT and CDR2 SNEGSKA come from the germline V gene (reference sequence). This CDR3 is CSATDRAAYEQYF. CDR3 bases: TGCAGTGCTACCGACAGGGCGGCCTACGAGCAGTACTTC.

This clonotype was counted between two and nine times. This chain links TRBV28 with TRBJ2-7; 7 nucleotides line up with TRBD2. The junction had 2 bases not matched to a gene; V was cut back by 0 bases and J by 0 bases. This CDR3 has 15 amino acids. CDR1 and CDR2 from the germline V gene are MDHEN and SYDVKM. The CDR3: CASSLWERGSYEQYF. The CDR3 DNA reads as TGTGCCAGCAGTTTATGGGAGCGGGGCTCCTACGAGCAGTACTTC.

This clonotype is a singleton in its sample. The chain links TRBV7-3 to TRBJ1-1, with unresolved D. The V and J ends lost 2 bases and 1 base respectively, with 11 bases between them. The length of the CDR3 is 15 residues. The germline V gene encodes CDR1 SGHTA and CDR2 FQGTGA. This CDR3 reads CASSLSPVTNTEAFF. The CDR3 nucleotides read TGTGCCAGCAGCTTATCTCCAGTGACGAACACTGAAGCTTTCTTT.

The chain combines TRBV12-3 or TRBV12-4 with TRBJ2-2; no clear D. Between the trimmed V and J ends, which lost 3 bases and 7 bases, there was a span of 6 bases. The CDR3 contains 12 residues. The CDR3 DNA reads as TGTGCCAGCAGTTTGGGCGGCGGGGAGCTGTTTTTT. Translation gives CASSLGGGELFF.

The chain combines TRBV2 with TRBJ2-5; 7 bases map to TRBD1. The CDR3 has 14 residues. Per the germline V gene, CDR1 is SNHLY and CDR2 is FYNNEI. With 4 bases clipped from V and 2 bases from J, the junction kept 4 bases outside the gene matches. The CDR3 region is CASSGTGQQETQYF. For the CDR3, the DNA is TGTGCCAGCAGTGGGACAGGCCAGCAAGAGACCCAGTACTTC.

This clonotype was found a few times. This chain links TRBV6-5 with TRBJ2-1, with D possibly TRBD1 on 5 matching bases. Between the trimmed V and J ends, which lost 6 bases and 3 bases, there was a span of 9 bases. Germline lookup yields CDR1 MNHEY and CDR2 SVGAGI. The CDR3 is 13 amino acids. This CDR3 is CASRLDSYNEQFF. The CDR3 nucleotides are TGTGCCAGCAGACTCGACAGCTACAATGAGCAGTTCTTC.

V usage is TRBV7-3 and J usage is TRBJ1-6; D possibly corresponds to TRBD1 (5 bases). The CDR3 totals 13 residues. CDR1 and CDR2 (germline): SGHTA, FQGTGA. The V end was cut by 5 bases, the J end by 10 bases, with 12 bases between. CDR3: CASSTRAGSPLHF. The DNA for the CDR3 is TGTGCCAGCAGCACCAGGGCTGGGTCACCCCTCCACTTT.

The CDR3 bases are TGTGCCATCAACCCAGGGACGAGCTCCTACAATGAGCAGTTCTTC. Translation: CAINPGTSSYNEQFF. The chain couples TRBV24-1 to TRBJ2-1, with D perhaps assigned TRBD1 or TRBD2 (5 bases each). Looked up from germline, CDR1 is KGHDR and CDR2 is SFDVKD. V lost 11 bases to trimming and J lost 0 bases, with 16 bases between them. The CDR3 length is 15 residues.

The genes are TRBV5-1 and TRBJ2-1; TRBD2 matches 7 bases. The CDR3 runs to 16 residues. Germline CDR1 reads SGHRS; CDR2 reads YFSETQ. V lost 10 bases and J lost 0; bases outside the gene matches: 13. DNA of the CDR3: TGCGCCGGCGCTTCGGGGCGGGAGAGCTCCTACAATGAGCAGTTCTTC. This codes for CAGASGRESSYNEQFF.

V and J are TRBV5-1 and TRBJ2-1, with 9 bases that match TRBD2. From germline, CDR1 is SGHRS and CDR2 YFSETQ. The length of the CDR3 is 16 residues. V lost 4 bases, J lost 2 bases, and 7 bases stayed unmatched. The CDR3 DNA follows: TGCGCCAGCAGCACTATAGCGGGAGTGCCCTACAATGAGCAGTTCTTC. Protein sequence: CASSTIAGVPYNEQFF.

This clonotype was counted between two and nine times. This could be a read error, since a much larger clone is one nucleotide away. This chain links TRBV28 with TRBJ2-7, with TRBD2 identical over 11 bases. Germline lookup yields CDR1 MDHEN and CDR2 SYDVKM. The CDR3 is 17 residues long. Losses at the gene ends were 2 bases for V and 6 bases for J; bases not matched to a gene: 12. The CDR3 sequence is CASSLVSGRANVSEQYF. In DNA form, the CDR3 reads TGTGCCAGCAGTTTAGTTAGCGGGAGGGCCAACGTCAGCGAGCAGTACTTC.

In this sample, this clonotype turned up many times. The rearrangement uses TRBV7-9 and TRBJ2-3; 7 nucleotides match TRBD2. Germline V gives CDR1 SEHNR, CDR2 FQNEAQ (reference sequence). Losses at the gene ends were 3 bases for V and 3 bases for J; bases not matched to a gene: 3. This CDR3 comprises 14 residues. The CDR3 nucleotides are TGTGCCAGCAGCTTGGGAGGGGAAACAGATACGCAGTATTTT. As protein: CASSLGGETDTQYF.

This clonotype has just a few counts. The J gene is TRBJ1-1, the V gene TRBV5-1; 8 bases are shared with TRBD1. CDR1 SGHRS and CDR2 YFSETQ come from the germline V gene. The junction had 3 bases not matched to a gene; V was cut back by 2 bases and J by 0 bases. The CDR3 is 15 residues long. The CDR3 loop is CASSFGTGMNTEAFF. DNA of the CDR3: TGCGCCAGCAGCTTTGGGACAGGTATGAACACTGAAGCTTTCTTT. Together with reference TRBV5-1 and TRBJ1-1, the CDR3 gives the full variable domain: KAGVTQTPRYLIKTRGQQVTLSCSPISGHRSVSWYQQTPGQGLQFLFEYFSETQRNKGNFPGRFSGRQFSNSRSEMNVSTLELGDSALYLCASSFGTGMNTEAFFGQGTRLTVV.

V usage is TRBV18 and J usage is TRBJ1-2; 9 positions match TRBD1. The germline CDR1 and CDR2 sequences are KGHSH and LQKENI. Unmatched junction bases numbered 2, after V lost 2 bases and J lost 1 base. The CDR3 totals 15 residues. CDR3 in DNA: TGTGCCAGCTCACCAAGGACAGGGGATAACTATGGCTACACCTTC. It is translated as CASSPRTGDNYGYTF.

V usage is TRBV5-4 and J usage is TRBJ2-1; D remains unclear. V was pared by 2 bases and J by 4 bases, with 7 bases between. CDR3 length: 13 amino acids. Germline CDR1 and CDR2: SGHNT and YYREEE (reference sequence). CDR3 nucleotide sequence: TGTGCCAGCAGCTTTGACCCATACAATGAGCAGTTCTTC. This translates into CASSFDPYNEQFF.